The table lists the clone carrying this T cell receptor beta chain with a count of one. Antigen unknown. This record belongs to a study of cytomegalovirus exposure and HLA in healthy donors. Looking at the study overall: Clustering assigned around 77% of the approximately 370 genotyped donors to the Caucasian-associated ancestry cluster. Study-level results: In a later analysis, at a false discovery rate of 0.05, roughly 18,000 TCR beta sequences were associated with HLA alleles.

At sampling all donors were nominally healthy, likely with unrecorded immune exposures. The CDR3 is 15 amino acids. CDR1 is SEHNR and CDR2 is FQNEAQ in the germline V gene (reference sequence). V lost 6 bases, J lost 7 bases, and 11 bases stayed unmatched. Both 60 Vbeta primers and 13 Jbeta primers went into the PCR. Sequencing was performed with immunoSEQ multiplex PCR; in TCRdb, only in-frame clones are kept and a portion is missing. The sample contains approximately 100,000 clones, around 77% of which appear only once. The receptor comes from a man aged 35 to 55 in good health and CMV-seropositive. The rearrangement uses TRBV7-9 and TRBJ1-5; 8 bases are shared with TRBD1. Sequenced sample: PBMCs. The CDR3 here is CASRYRDRTYQPQHF. The CDR3 nucleotides read TGTGCCAGCAGGTACCGGGACAGGACCTACCAGCCCCAGCATTTT.